One and the same sample provided the 13 T cell receptor beta chains below, sequenced in a study of T cells in Graves' hyperthyroidism and ophthalmopathy. RNA transcripts were the template for amplifying TCR beta CDR3 regions. The primer set for the first-round RT-PCR of the TCR CDR3 was HTBI. TCRdb used MiXCR to reprocess the multiplex PCR reads, holding one entry per CDR3 protein. The sample has about 560,000 distinct CDR3 sequences; roughly 15% are singletons. The sample taken for sequencing was blood. These receptors were collected from a woman aged 40 to 50 with Graves' hyperthyroidism.

In this sample, this clonotype turned up many times. The J gene is TRBJ2-4, the V gene TRBV20-1, with D maybe TRBD1 (5 bases). V lost 4 bases to trimming and J lost 8 bases, with 12 bases between them. This CDR3 is built from 12 residues. Germline V CDR1 and CDR2: DFQATT, SNEGSKA (reference sequence). For the CDR3, the DNA is TGCAGTGCTACCGGACATTCCGACATTCAGTACTTC. Translated, it gives CSATGHSDIQYF.

This clonotype appeared many times. V gene TRBV18 combines with J gene TRBJ1-2, with D perhaps matching TRBD1 (6 bases). This CDR3 region has 15 residues. V was trimmed by 2 bases and J by 4 bases, leaving 14 bases between them. CDR1 and CDR2 from the germline V gene are KGHSH and LQKENI. The CDR3 loop is CASSPGQGIVYGYTF. The CDR3 DNA is TGTGCCAGCTCACCAGGGCAGGGGATCGTCTATGGCTACACCTTC.

The chain recombines TRBV6-1 with TRBJ2-1; 13 positions match TRBD2. Germline values: CDR1 MNHNS, CDR2 SASEGT. The ends lost 5 bases at V and 4 bases at J; junction bases unmatched: 8. CDR3 length: 17 residues. Written as DNA, the CDR3 is TGTGCCAGCAGTTCCCTTCGACTAGCGGGAGGATACAATGAGCAGTTCTTC. This translates into CASSSLRLAGGYNEQFF.

The table lists this clonotype with a few counts. The chain links TRBV2 to TRBJ2-7; D call uncertain. The CDR3 runs 16 residues. The V end lost 6 bases, the J end lost 2 bases, and 20 bases lay between the germline ends. Germline-derived CDR1 and CDR2 are SNHLY and FYNNEI. This chain's CDR3 is CASSSLGRIDPYEQYF. For the CDR3, the DNA is TGTGCCAGCAGCTCTTTAGGGCGTATCGACCCCTACGAGCAGTACTTC.

The sample holds many counts of this clonotype. The V gene is TRBV5-5, the J gene TRBJ2-7, with TRBD1 identical over 7 bases. Trimming cost V 4 bases and J 2 bases; bases outside gene matches: 6. The CDR3 runs to 14 residues. Germline-derived CDR1 and CDR2 are SGHKS and YYEKEE (reference sequence). The DNA for the CDR3 is TGTGCCAGCAGCCACAGGGGCCTCACCTACGAGCAGTACTTC. Translating it yields CASSHRGLTYEQYF.

This rearrangement joins TRBV6-1 to TRBJ1-5; D uncertain. Germline V lookup: CDR1 MNHNS, CDR2 SASEGT. Trimming removed 10 bases from V and 5 bases from J, with 15 bases in between. The CDR3 is 13 residues long. In DNA, the CDR3 is TGTGCCACCTCGTCCTTCGATCATCAGCCCCAGCATTTT. This gives the protein CATSSFDHQPQHF.

This clonotype appeared a few times. The chain joins TRBV7-2 to TRBJ2-7; the D gene is possibly TRBD1 (5 bases). The V and J ends lost 0 bases and 6 bases respectively, with 15 bases between them. This CDR3 spans 15 amino acids. In germline, CDR1 is SGHTA, CDR2 FQGNSA. The CDR3 spells CASSLASTDFVEQYF. CDR3 DNA: TGTGCCAGCAGCTTAGCTTCGACAGACTTTGTCGAGCAGTACTTC.

The table lists this clonotype with many counts. The chain carries TRBV10-3 and TRBJ2-5; the D is unclear. Looked up from germline, CDR1 is ENHRY and CDR2 is SYGVKD. This CDR3 is 15 amino acids long. Trimming pared 2 bases from V and 4 bases from J, leaving 14 bases between. The CDR3 sequence is CAISEGILKGETQYF. CDR3 nucleotides: TGTGCCATCAGTGAGGGTATCTTGAAGGGAGAGACCCAGTACTTC.

The chain joins TRBV28 to TRBJ2-2; tentatively, D is TRBD2 (6 bases). This CDR3 has 16 residues. Germline CDR1 reads MDHEN; CDR2 reads SYDVKM. The V end was cut by 3 bases, the J end by 6 bases, with 17 bases between. CDR3 loop: CASSFGGSPGPGELFF. The CDR3 coding sequence is TGTGCCAGCAGTTTTGGAGGGAGCCCCGGACCCGGGGAGCTGTTTTTT.

This clonotype was observed at least ten times. The chain employs TRBV28 and TRBJ2-1, with 10 bases matching TRBD2. Germline CDR1 MDHEN, CDR2 SYDVKM. The CDR3 runs 14 residues. The V and J ends lost 10 bases and 6 bases, in that order; junction bases with no gene match: 9. DNA of the CDR3: TGTGCCACCTCCGGGACTAGCGCGAGCAATGAGCAGTTCTTC. The encoded protein is CATSGTSASNEQFF.

The chain links TRBV19 to TRBJ1-3; 9 bases match TRBD1. J gave up 0 bases and V 7 bases, and 10 bases lay outside the gene matches. Germline V gene sequence: CDR1 LNHDA, CDR2 SQIVND (reference sequence). The CDR3 is 17 residues long. The CDR3 region is CASTGTGNSLSGNTIYF. The DNA for the CDR3 is TGTGCCAGTACCGGGACAGGGAATTCCCTCTCTGGAAACACCATATATTTT.

This clonotype came up many times. The V call is TRBV27, the J call TRBJ2-2, with 7 nucleotides matching TRBD1. V shed 6 bases and J 3 bases; nucleotides not matched to a gene: 19. CDR1 MNHEY and CDR2 SMNVEV come from the germline V gene (reference sequence). This CDR3 has 19 residues. The CDR3 here is CASSPHGRGSSRDTGELFF. In nucleotides, the CDR3 is TGTGCCAGCAGCCCTCATGGCAGGGGGTCTAGCCGAGACACCGGGGAGCTGTTTTTT.

This clonotype showed up many times. In DNA form, the CDR3 reads TGCGCCAGCAGCTTGAGGGCAGGGGACGAGCAGTACTTC. Protein: CASSLRAGDEQYF. This sequence joins TRBV5-1 and TRBJ2-7, with a possible D match to TRBD1 (6 bases). This CDR3 has 13 residues. From germline, CDR1 is SGHRS and CDR2 YFSETQ. The ends were cut back, 1 base at V and 5 bases at J, with 10 bases in the middle.